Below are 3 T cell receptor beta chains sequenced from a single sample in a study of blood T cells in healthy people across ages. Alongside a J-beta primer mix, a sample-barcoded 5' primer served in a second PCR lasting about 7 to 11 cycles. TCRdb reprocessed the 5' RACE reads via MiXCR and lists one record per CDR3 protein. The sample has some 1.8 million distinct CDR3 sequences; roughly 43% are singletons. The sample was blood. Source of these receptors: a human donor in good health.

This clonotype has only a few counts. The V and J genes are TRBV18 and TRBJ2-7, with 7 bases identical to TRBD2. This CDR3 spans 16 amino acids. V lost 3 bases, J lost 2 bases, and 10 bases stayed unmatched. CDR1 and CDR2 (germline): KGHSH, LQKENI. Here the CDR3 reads CASSPRQPSGTYEQYF. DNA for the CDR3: TGTGCCAGCTCACCCCGACAGCCTAGCGGAACCTACGAGCAGTACTTC.

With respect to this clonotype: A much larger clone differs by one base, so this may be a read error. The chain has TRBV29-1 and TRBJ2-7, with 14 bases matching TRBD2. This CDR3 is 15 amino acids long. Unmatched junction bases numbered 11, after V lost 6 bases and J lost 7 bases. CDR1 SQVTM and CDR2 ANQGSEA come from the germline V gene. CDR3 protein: CSVGLAGGSLGEQYF. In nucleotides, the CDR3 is TGCAGCGTCGGACTAGCGGGGGGAAGCCTTGGAGAGCAGTACTTC.

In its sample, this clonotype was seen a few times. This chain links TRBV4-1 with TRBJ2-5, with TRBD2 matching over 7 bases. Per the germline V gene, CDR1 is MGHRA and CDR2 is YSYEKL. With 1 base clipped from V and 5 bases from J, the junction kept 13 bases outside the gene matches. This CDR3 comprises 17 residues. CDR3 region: CASSQVLGGEFWETQYF. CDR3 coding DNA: TGCGCCAGCAGCCAAGTCTTGGGGGGGGAGTTTTGGGAGACCCAGTACTTC.